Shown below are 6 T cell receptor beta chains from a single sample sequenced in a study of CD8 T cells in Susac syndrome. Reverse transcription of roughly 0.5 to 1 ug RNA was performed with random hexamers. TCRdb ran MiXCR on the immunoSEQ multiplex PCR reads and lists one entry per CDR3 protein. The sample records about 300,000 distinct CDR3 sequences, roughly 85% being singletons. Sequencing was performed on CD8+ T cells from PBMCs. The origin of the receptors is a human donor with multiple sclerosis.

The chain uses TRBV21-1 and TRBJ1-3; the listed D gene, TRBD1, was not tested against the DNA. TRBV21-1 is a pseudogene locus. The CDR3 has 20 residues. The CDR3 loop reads CASSKEKEAGGPCPGNTIYF. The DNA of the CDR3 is TGTGCCAGCAGCAAAGAAAAGGAGGCTGGGGGGCCTTGTCCTGGAAACACCATATATTTT.

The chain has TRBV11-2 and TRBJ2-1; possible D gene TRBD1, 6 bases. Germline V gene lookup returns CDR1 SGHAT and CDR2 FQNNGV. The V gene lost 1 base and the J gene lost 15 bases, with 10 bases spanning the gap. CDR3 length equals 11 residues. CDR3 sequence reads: CASSLGQGMFF. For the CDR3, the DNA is TGTGCCAGCAGCTTAGGGCAGGGGATGTTCTTC.

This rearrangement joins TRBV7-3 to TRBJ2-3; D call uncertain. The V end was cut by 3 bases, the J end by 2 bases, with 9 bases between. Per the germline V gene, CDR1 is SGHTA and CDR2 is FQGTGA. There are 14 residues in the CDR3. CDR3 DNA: TGTGCCAGCAGCTTCGGACCTTACACAGATACGCAGTATTTT. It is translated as CASSFGPYTDTQYF.

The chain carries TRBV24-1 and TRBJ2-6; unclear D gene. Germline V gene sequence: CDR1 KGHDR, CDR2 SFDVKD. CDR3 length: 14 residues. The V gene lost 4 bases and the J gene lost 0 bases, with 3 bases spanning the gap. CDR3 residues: CATSENSGANVLTF. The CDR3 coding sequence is TGTGCCACCAGTGAAAACTCTGGGGCCAACGTCCTGACTTTC.

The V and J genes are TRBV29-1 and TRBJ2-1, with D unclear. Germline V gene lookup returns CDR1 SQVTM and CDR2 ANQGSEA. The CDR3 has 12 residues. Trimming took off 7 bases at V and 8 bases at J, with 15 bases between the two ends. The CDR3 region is CSAAPGAHEQFF. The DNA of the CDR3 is TGCAGCGCCGCGCCGGGCGCTCATGAGCAGTTCTTC.

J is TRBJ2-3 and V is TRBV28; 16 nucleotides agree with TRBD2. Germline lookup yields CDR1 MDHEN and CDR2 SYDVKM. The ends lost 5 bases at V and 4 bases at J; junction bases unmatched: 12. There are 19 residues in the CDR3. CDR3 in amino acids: CASSQGLAGGSNNADTQYF. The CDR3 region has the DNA TGTGCCAGCAGTCAGGGACTAGCGGGAGGGTCTAATAACGCAGATACGCAGTATTTT. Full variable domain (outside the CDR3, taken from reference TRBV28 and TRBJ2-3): DVKVTQSSRYLVKRTGEKVFLECVQDMDHENMFWYRQDPGLGLRLIYFSYDVKMKEKGDIPEGYSVSREKKERFSLILESASTNQTSMYLCASSQGLAGGSNNADTQYFGPGTRLTVL.